The present TCR beta chain was sequenced within a study of regulatory T cells in long-lasting Graves disease. Study observations and caveats: It was peripheral blood alone, not thyroid tissue, that was studied. Persistent disease was characterized by preferential usage of TRBV28, TRBJ1-2 and TRBJ2-5.

Of note for this clonotype: Its antigen is unknown.

Arm-PCR of CDR3 regions and iRepertoire HTBI primers were the basis on which TCR beta libraries were built. MiXCR, applied by TCRdb to the multiplex PCR reads, yields one record per CDR3 protein. Of approximately 500,000 distinct CDR3 sequences listed, about a fifth are singletons. This sample's time point: persistent/refractory GD, antithyroid drugs over 5 years with positive TRAb. After RNA was extracted from PBMCs, the TCR library was made from it. Trimming took 3 bases from V and 8 from J; bases not matched to a gene: 7. Germline-derived CDR1 and CDR2 are KGHSH and LQKENI. The CDR3 consists of 14 residues.

The sample here was peripheral blood mononuclear cells (PBMCs), taken when the disease was refractory, from a patient treated with antithyroid drugs. The chain carries TRBV18 and TRBJ2-1; 7 bases fit TRBD1. The clonotype was recovered from a female donor with Graves disease. CDR3 nucleotides: TGTGCCAGCTCACCGCTTGACAGGGCGGATGAGCAGTTCTTC. As protein: CASSPLDRADEQFF.